This is a list of T cell receptor beta chains from one sample in a study of cytomegalovirus exposure and HLA in healthy donors. TCRdb's table, derived via immunoSEQ multiplex PCR, lists solely in-frame clones and lacks some. Of under 250,000 clones detected, roughly 91% appear once; the ten largest clones hold 1.5% to 2.5%. Source material: PBMCs. These receptors all stem from a woman aged 18-35 years in good health and CMV-seropositive. The CDR3 runs from the conserved cysteine through the conserved F or W. D genes are given only for firm matches. Size is stated for part of the rows, as once, few or many counts, or as a class when the clone is expanded.

j_call | d_call | clone_size | v_call | cdr3_nt | cdr3_aa
TRBJ1-4 | TRBD1 | . | TRBV6-5 | TGTGCCAGCAGCCTCGACAGGGGGGGCGAAAAACTGTTTTTT | CASSLDRGGEKLFF
TRBJ1-2 | . | . | TRBV6-5 | TGTGCCACCTTGAGGGCGGGGACCTATGGCTACACCTTC | CATLRAGTYGYTF
TRBJ2-7 | . | . | TRBV9 | TGTGCCAGCAGCCCAAGTGGGGGCAGGTACGAGCAGTACTTC | CASSPSGGRYEQYF
TRBJ2-4 | . | . | TRBV9 | TGTGCCAGCAGCGGGGGATACGGGGGAAACATTCAGTACTTC | CASSGGYGGNIQYF
TRBJ1-1 | . | . | TRBV5-4 | TGTGCCAGCAGCTGGGCGAACACTGAAGCTTTCTTT | CASSWANTEAFF
TRBJ1-5 | . | . | TRBV28 | TGTGCCAGCAGTAGGGGACTCTTGGGCAATCAGCCCCAGCATTTT | CASSRGLLGNQPQHF
TRBJ1-3 | . | . | TRBV18 | TGTGCCAGCTCACCACCACCACCAAGGAGCTCTGGAAACACCATATATTTT | CASSPPPPRSSGNTIYF
TRBJ2-4 | TRBD2 | . | TRBV5-1 | TGCGCCAGCAAGGAGCTAGCGGGAGGCCCAAGCGACATTCAGTACTTC | CASKELAGGPSDIQYF
TRBJ2-4 | . | . | TRBV7-2 | TGTGCCAGCAGCTTGGGGGGTAAAAACATTCAGTACTTC | CASSLGGKNIQYF
TRBJ2-1 | TRBD2 | . | TRBV29-1 | TGCCTCATAAGGACTAGCGGGAGGAATGAGCAGTTCTTC | CLIRTSGRNEQFF
TRBJ2-7 | TRBD2 | . | TRBV7-7 | TGTGCTAGCAGCTTAGCCCCTCGGGTGGTAGCGGGAGCAGTAACGCACGAGCAGTACTTC | CASSLAPRVVAGAVTHEQYF
TRBJ2-2 | . | few | TRBV10-3 | TGTGCCATCAGTGAGTTCGGGGGCGGGGAGCTGTTTTTT | CAISEFGGGELFF
TRBJ1-2 | TRBD1 | few | TRBV15 | TGTGCCACCAGCCTTCGGACAGGGGTTGATGGCTACACCTTC | CATSLRTGVDGYTF
TRBJ2-6 | . | . | TRBV29-1 | TGCAGCGTTCCCGTTACTTCTGGGGCCAACGTCCTGACTTTC | CSVPVTSGANVLTF
TRBJ1-1 | . | . | TRBV7-3 | TGTGCCAGCAGCTTAAGCAGGGACACTGAAGCTTTCTTT | CASSLSRDTEAFF